This passage covers 3 T cell receptor beta chains from one sample sequenced in a study of blood T cell repertoires in COVID-19. Sequencing used immunoSEQ multiplex PCR; TCRdb keeps in-frame clones, though not all of them. The sample has around 300,000 clones, over 75% seen once. The material sequenced was PBMCs or T cells enriched from blood (not recorded which). The receptors come from a young woman who had recovered from COVID-19.

Written as DNA, the CDR3 is TGTGCCAGCAGCTTCGGGACAGGGGATTCCGCCGAGCAGTACTTC. Its translation is CASSFGTGDSAEQYF. The chain combines TRBV5-6 with TRBJ2-7, with 10 bases fitting TRBD1. CDR3 length equals 15 residues. V lost 2 bases and J lost 6; bases outside the gene matches: 8. Germline-derived CDR1 and CDR2 are SGHDT and YYEEEE.

V usage is TRBV4-2 and J usage is TRBJ1-5; D gene ambiguous. Germline loops: CDR1 LGHNA, CDR2 YNFKEQ. The V end lost 0 bases, the J end lost 7 bases, and 13 bases lay between the germline ends. The CDR3 covers 15 residues. Here the CDR3 reads CASSQDRGIGQPQHF. The DNA of the CDR3 is TGTGCCAGCAGCCAAGATCGAGGGATTGGGCAGCCCCAGCATTTT.

Comments on this clone: At one boundary the junction diverges from the germline segment, which might be a read error. This rearrangement joins TRBV6-5 to TRBJ1-6; weak D call: TRBD1 (5 bases). CDR3 length equals 14 residues. Looked up from germline, CDR1 is MNHEY and CDR2 is SVGAGI. The CDR3 loop is CAGRMGGDNSPLHF. For the CDR3, the DNA is TGTGCCGGCAGAATGGGGGGAGATAATTCACCCCTCCACTTT.